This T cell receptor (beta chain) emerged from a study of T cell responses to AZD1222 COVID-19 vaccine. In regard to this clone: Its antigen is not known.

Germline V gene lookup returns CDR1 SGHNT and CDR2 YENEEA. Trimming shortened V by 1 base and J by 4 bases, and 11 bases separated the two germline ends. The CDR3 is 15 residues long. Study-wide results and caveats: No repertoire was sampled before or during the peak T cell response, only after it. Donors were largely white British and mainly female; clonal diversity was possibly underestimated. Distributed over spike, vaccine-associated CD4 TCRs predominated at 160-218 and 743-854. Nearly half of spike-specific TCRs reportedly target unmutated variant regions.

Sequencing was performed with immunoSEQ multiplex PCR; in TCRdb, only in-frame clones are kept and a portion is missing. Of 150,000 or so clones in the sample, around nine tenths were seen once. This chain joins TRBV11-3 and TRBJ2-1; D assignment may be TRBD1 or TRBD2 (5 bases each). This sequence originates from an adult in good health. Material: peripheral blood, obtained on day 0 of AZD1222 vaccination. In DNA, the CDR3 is TGTGCCAGCAGCTTAGGGGGGACCAATTACAATGAGCAGTTCTTC. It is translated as CASSLGGTNYNEQFF. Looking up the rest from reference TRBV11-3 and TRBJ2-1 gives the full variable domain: EAGVVQSPRYKIIEKKQPVAFWCNPISGHNTLYWYLQNLGQGPELLIRYENEEAVDDSQLPKDRFSAERLKGVDSTLKIQPAELGDSAVYLCASSLGGTNYNEQFFGPGTRLTVL.